This T cell receptor (beta chain) was identified in a study of shared clonotypes between healthy human individuals. Study-wide results and caveats: Some naive CD4 clonotypes, 4.5% to 5.5%, turned up in common across several donors.

The assay was immunoSEQ multiplex PCR, and TCRdb's table has in-frame clones only and misses some. This table holds 1,400,000 or so clones, around 98.5% found once. Concerning this clone itself: Its target is not known.

V was clipped by 4 bases and J by 6 bases; unmatched bases: 8. CDR1 and CDR2 (germline): SGHNT, YYREEE (reference sequence). CDR3 length: 14 residues. The rearrangement uses TRBV5-4 and TRBJ2-3; 7 nucleotides align to TRBD1. The sequencing sample was made of naive CD4+ T cells sorted from blood. Indicated subset: CD45RA+ positively selected. The clonotype was recovered from a man aged 25 to 40 in good health. The CDR3 reads CASSNTGVADTQYF. The DNA for the CDR3 is TGTGCCAGCAGCAATACAGGGGTCGCGGATACGCAGTATTTT.